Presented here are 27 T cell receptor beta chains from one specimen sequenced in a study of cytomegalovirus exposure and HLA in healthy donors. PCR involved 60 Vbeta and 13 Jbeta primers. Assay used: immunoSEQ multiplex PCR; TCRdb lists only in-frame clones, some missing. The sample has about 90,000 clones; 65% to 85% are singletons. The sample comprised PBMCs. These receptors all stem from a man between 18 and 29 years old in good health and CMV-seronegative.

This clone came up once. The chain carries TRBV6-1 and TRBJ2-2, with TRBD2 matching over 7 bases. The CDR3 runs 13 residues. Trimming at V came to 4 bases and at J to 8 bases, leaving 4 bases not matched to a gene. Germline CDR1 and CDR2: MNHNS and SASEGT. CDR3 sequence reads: CASSVGGLGELFF. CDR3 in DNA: TGTGCCAGCAGTGTGGGGGGGTTGGGGGAGCTGTTTTTT.

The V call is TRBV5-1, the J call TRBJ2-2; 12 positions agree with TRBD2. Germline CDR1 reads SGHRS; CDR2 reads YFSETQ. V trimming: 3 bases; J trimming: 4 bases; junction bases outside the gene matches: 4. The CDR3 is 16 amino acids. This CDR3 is CASSSGLAGSTGELFF. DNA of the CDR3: TGCGCCAGCAGCTCCGGACTAGCGGGATCCACCGGGGAGCTGTTTTTT.

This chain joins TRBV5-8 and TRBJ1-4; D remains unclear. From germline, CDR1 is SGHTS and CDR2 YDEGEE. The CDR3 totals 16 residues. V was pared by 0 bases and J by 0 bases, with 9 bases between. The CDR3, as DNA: TGTGCCAGCAGCTTGGCTGGCGGATCAACTAATGAAAAACTGTTTTTT. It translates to CASSLAGGSTNEKLFF.

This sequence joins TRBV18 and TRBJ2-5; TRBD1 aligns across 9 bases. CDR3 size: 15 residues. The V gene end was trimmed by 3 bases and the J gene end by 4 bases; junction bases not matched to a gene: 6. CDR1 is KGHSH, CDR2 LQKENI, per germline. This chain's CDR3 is CASSPGTGYTETQYF. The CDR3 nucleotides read TGTGCCAGCTCACCCGGGACAGGGTATACAGAGACCCAGTACTTC.

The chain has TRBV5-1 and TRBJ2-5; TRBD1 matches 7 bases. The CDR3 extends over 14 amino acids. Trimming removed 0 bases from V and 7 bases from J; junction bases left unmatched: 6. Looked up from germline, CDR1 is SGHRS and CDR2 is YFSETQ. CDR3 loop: CASSLGGQSGTQYF. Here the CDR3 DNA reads TGCGCCAGCAGCTTGGGGGGACAGTCGGGGACCCAGTACTTC.

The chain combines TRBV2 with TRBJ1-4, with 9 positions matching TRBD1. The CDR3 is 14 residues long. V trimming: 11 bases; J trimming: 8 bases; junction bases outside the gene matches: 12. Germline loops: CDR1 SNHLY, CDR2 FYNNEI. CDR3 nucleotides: TGTGCCGGCTCGGGACAGGGTCTTCGAGAAAAACTGTTTTTT. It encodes CAGSGQGLREKLFF.

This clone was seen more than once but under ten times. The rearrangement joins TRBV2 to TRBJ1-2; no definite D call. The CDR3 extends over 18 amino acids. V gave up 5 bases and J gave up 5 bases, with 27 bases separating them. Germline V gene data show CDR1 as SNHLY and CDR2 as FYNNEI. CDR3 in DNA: TGTGCCAGCAGTCCCCTAACACCCCGGCTGGACTCGGGATATGGCTACACCTTC. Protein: CASSPLTPRLDSGYGYTF.

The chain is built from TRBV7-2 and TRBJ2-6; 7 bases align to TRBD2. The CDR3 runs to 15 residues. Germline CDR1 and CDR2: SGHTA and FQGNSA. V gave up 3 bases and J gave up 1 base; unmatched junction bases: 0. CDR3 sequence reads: CASSLGGSGANVLTF. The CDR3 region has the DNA TGTGCCAGCAGCTTGGGGGGGTCTGGGGCCAACGTCCTGACTTTC.

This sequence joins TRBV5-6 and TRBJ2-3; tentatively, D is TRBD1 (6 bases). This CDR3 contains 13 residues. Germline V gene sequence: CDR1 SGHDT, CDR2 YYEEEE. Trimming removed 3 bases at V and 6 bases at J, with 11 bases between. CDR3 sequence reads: CASSSDRRDTQYF. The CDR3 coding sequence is TGTGCCAGCAGCTCCGACAGGAGGGATACGCAGTATTTT.

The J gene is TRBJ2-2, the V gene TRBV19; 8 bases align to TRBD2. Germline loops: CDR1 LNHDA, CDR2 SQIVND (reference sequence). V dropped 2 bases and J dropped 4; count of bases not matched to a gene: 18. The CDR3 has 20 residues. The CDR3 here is CASSILALGAGGPGTGELFF. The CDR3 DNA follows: TGTGCCAGTAGTATACTCGCGTTGGGGGCGGGAGGTCCGGGCACCGGGGAGCTGTTTTTT.

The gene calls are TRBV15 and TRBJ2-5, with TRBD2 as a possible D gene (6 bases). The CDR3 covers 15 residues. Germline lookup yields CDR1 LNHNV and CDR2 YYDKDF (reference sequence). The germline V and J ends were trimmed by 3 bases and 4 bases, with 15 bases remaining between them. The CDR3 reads CATSRGGGNGETQYF. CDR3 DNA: TGTGCCACCAGCAGGGGAGGCGGGAACGGAGAGACCCAGTACTTC.

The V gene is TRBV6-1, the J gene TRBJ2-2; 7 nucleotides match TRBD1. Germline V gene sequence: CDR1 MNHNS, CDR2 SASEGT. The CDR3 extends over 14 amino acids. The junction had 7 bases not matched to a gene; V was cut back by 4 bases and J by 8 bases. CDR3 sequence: CASSGQGSKGELFF. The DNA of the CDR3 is TGTGCCAGCAGTGGACAGGGTTCGAAAGGGGAGCTGTTTTTT.

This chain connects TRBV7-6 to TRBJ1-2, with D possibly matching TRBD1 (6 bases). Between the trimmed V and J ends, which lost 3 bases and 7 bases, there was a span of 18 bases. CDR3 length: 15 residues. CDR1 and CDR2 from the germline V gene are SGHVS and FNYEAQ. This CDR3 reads CASSLGGGDSLGYTF. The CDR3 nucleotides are TGTGCCAGCAGCTTGGGAGGGGGGGACTCTCTTGGCTACACCTTC.

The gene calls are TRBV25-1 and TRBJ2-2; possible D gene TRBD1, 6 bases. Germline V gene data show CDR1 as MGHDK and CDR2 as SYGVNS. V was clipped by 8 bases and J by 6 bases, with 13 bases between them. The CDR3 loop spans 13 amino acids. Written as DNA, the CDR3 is TGTGCCAGCCGGGGACATTCGGCCGGGGAGCTGTTTTTT. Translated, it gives CASRGHSAGELFF. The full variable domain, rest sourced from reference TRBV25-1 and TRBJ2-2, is EADIYQTPRYLVIGTGKKITLECSQTMGHDKMYWYQQDPGMELHLIHYSYGVNSTEKGDLSSESTVSRIRTEHFPLTLESARPSHTSQYLCASRGHSAGELFFGEGSRLTVL.

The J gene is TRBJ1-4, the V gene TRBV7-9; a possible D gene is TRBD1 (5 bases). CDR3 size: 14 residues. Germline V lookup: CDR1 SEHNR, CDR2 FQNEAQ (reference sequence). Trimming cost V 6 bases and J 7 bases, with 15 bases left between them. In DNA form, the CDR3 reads TGTGCCAGCAGAAAATTGGGGGGTACTGAAAAACTGTTTTTT. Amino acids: CASRKLGGTEKLFF.

The CDR3 sequence: CASSSWTSGGSDTQYF. The CDR3 DNA sequence: TGTGCCAGCAGTTCCTGGACTAGCGGGGGGTCTGACACGCAGTATTTT. The chain combines TRBV28 with TRBJ2-3, with TRBD2 matching over 14 bases. The germline CDR1 and CDR2 sequences are MDHEN and SYDVKM. The CDR3 covers 16 residues. With V trimmed by 4 bases and J by 9 bases, 9 bases remained unmatched.

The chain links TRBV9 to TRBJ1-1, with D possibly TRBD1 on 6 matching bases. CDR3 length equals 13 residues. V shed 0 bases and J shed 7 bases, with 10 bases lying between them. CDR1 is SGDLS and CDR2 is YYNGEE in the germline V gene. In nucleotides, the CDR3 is TGTGCCAGCAGCGTAGCCCTGGACAGTGAAGCTTTCTTT. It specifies CASSVALDSEAFF. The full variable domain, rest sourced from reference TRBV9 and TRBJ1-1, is DSGVTQTPKHLITATGQRVTLRCSPRSGDLSVYWYQQSLDQGLQFLIQYYNGEERAKGNILERFSAQQFPDLHSELNLSSLELGDSALYFCASSVALDSEAFFGQGTRLTVV.

CDR3 sequence reads: CASSVELISNYGYTF. The CDR3 coding sequence is TGTGCCAGCAGCGTAGAACTAATATCGAACTATGGCTACACCTTC. This sequence joins TRBV9 and TRBJ1-2; D remains unclear. Germline V gene sequence: CDR1 SGDLS, CDR2 YYNGEE. V shed 0 bases and J shed 2 bases, with 11 bases lying between them. The CDR3 totals 15 residues.

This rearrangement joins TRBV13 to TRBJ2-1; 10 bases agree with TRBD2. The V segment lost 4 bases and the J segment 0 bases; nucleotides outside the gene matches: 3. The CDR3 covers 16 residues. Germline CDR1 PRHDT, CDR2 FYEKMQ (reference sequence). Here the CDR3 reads CASSSRTSGSYNEQFF. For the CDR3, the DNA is TGTGCCAGCAGCTCCCGGACTAGCGGCTCCTACAATGAGCAGTTCTTC.

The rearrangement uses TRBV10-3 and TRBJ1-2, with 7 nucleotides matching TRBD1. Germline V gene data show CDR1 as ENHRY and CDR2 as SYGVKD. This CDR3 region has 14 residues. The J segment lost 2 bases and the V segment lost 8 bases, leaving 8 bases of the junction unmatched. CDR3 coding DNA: TGTGCCATCTGGGACAGCACAAAGAACTATGGCTACACCTTC. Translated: CAIWDSTKNYGYTF.

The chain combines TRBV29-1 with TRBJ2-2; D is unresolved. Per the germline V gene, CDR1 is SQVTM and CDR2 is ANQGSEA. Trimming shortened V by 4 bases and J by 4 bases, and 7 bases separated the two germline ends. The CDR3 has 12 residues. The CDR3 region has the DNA TGCAGCGTTGTTTGGCTCACCGGGGAGCTGTTTTTT. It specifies CSVVWLTGELFF.

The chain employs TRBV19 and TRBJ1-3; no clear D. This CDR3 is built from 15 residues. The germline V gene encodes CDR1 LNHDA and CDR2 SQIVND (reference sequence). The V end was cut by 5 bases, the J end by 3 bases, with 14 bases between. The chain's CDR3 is CASSLMQVIGNTIYF. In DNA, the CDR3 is TGTGCCAGTAGTTTGATGCAGGTGATTGGAAACACCATATATTTT.

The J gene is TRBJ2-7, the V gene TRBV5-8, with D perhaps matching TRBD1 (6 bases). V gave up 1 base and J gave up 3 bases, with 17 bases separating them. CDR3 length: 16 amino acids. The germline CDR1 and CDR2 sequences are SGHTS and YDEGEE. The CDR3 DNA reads TGTGCCAGCAGCTTGACTGGGCCAGGGGATAGCTACGAGCAGTACTTC. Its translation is CASSLTGPGDSYEQYF.

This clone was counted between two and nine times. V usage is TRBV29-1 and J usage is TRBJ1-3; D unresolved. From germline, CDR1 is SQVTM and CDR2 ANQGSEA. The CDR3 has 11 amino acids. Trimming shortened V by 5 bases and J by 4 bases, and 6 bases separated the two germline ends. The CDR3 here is CSVSEGNTIYF. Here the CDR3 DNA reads TGCAGCGTTTCTGAGGGAAACACCATATATTTT.

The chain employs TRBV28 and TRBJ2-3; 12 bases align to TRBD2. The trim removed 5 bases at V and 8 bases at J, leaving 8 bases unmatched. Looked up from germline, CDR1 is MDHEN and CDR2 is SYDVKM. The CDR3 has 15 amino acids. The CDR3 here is CASSKTSGSGGTQYF. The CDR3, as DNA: TGTGCCAGCAGTAAGACTAGCGGGAGCGGAGGTACGCAGTATTTT.

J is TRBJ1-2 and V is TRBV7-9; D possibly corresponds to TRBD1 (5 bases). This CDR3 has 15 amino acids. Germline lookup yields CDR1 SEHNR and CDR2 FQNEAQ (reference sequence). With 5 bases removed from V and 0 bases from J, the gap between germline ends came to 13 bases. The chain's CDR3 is CASSPRDRSNYGYTF. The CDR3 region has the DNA TGTGCCAGCAGCCCGCGGGACCGCTCTAACTATGGCTACACCTTC.

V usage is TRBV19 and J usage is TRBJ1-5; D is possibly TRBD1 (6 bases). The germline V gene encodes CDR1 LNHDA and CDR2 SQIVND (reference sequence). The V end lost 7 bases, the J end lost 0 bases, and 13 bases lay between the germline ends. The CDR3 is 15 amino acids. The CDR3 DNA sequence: TGTGCCAGTATTACGGCAGGGGATAGCAATCAGCCCCAGCATTTT. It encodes CASITAGDSNQPQHF.